The next 12 T cell receptor beta chains were all read from a single sample in a study of cytomegalovirus exposure and HLA in healthy donors. The PCR employed 60 Vbeta primers together with 13 Jbeta primers. Using immunoSEQ multiplex PCR, the repertoire was profiled, and TCRdb retains in-frame clones only, with some absent. There are around 160,000 clones in the sample; 65% to 70% occur only once, and 4.5% lies in the top ten. Sequencing input: PBMCs. The origin of the receptors is a woman under 30 in good health and CMV-seropositive.

This clone was recorded a few times. This chain connects TRBV10-3 to TRBJ1-5; D perhaps matches TRBD1 (5 bases). The germline V gene encodes CDR1 ENHRY and CDR2 SYGVKD. The CDR3 has 14 residues. The V end lost 0 bases, the J end lost 6 bases, and 9 bases lay between the germline ends. In DNA, the CDR3 is TGTGCCATCAGTGAGTCGACAGTTGGTCAGCCCCAGCATTTT. The encoded protein is CAISESTVGQPQHF.

The rearrangement links TRBV7-8 to TRBJ2-1, with 11 bases matching TRBD2. The CDR3 runs 16 residues. V lost 6 bases to trimming and J lost 10 bases; unmatched junction nucleotides: 14. CDR1 and CDR2 from the germline V gene are SGHVS and FQNEAQ. The CDR3 spells CASRRTGLADYREQFF. The CDR3 DNA follows: TGTGCCAGCAGGCGCACGGGACTAGCGGACTACAGAGAGCAGTTCTTC.

The chain employs TRBV9 and TRBJ2-3; TRBD2 matches 9 bases. V was pared by 2 bases and J by 2 bases, with 6 bases of the junction left unmatched. Germline V CDR1 and CDR2: SGDLS, YYNGEE. The CDR3 has 16 residues. The CDR3 nucleotides are TGTGCCAGCAGCGTTAGCGGGGGAGGGCCCACAGATACGCAGTATTTT. Its protein is CASSVSGGGPTDTQYF.

This clone was detected once. J is TRBJ1-1 and V is TRBV29-1, with 10 positions matching TRBD1. V lost 3 bases, J lost 0 bases, and 13 bases stayed unmatched. Per germline, CDR1 SQVTM and CDR2 ANQGSEA. This CDR3 has 18 amino acids. The CDR3 DNA follows: TGCAGCGTTGAGTCGAGACAGGGGGCGTTTAGGATGAACACTGAAGCTTTCTTT. Amino acid sequence: CSVESRQGAFRMNTEAFF.

This clone has more than one count but fewer than ten. V is TRBV7-2 and J is TRBJ2-1, with TRBD2 as a possible D gene (5 bases). The germline CDR1 and CDR2 sequences are SGHTA and FQGNSA. V lost 0 bases to trimming and J lost 6 bases, with 12 bases between them. CDR3 length equals 15 residues. The CDR3 DNA is TGTGCCAGCAGCTTAGCGGCGGGTTCTCTCAATGAGCAGTTCTTC. As protein: CASSLAAGSLNEQFF.

This chain uses TRBV18 with TRBJ1-2, with a tentative D call TRBD1 (6 bases). CDR1 and CDR2 from the germline V gene are KGHSH and LQKENI. V shed 3 bases and J shed 3 bases, with 11 bases lying between them. The CDR3 has 14 residues. In DNA form, the CDR3 reads TGTGCCAGCTCACCGTCACAGGGATACTATGGCTACACCTTC. It codes for CASSPSQGYYGYTF. Looking up the rest from reference TRBV18 and TRBJ1-2 gives the full variable domain: NAGVMQNPRHLVRRRGQEARLRCSPMKGHSHVYWYRQLPEEGLKFMVYLQKENIIDESGMPKERFSAEFPKEGPSILRIQQVVRGDSAAYFCASSPSQGYYGYTFGSGTRLTVV.

This sequence joins TRBV18 and TRBJ2-5; TRBD1 matches at 7 bases. V gave up 0 bases and J gave up 3 bases; unmatched junction bases: 7. From germline, CDR1 is KGHSH and CDR2 LQKENI. CDR3 length: 16 residues. CDR3 DNA sequence: TGTGCCAGCTCACCACCCTACCGAGGGACAGAAGAGACCCAGTACTTC. Protein sequence: CASSPPYRGTEETQYF.

The rearrangement joins TRBV6-6 to TRBJ2-1; 12 bases match TRBD2. Germline V gene data show CDR1 as MNHNY and CDR2 as SVGAGI (reference sequence). The ends lost 2 bases at V and 10 bases at J; junction bases unmatched: 6. The CDR3 totals 15 residues. Here the CDR3 reads CASSYTSGGMEEQFF. In nucleotides, the CDR3 is TGTGCCAGCAGTTACACTAGCGGGGGGATGGAGGAGCAGTTCTTC.

J is TRBJ1-4 and V is TRBV7-9; D not resolved. Germline lookup yields CDR1 SEHNR and CDR2 FQNEAQ (reference sequence). The CDR3 is made up of 14 amino acids. V was trimmed by 5 bases and J by 4 bases, leaving 11 bases between them. The CDR3 is CASSVGSVNEKLFF. CDR3 bases: TGTGCCAGCAGCGTCGGGAGCGTTAATGAAAAACTGTTTTTT.

The CDR3 DNA follows: TGTGCCAGCAGCTTACTGGCGGGGGGTGGGAGGAATGAGCAGTTCTTC. Protein product: CASSLLAGGGRNEQFF. V is TRBV7-3 and J is TRBJ2-1; TRBD2 aligns across 8 bases. The CDR3 runs 16 residues. The ends lost 2 bases at V and 7 bases at J; junction bases unmatched: 10. CDR1 SGHTA and CDR2 FQGTGA come from the germline V gene.

The chain combines TRBV21-1 with TRBJ1-5; the table's D call TRBD1 went unverified against the DNA. TRBV21-1 is reported as a pseudogene. CDR3 length: 18 amino acids. The CDR3 DNA is TGTGCCAGCAGCCCTCGACACCGAGACAGGGGAGGAGATCAGCCCCAGCATTTT. It specifies CASSPRHRDRGGDQPQHF.

The chain carries TRBV27 and TRBJ1-6, with unresolved D. The CDR3 runs 14 residues. The germline CDR1 and CDR2 sequences are MNHEY and SMNVEV (reference sequence). Deletions cut 5 bases from V and 8 bases from J, with 13 bases between. The CDR3 nucleotides read TGTGCCAGCAGTCCACTGTTGTTATATTCACCCCTCCACTTT. Its translation: CASSPLLLYSPLHF.